A selection of T cell receptor beta chains follows, all from one sample in a study of T cell repertoires in cytomegalovirus infection. These receptors lack a known antigen. TCRdb re-called the reads through MiXCR, storing one row per CDR3 protein. The sample includes approximately 990,000 distinct CDR3 sequences, approximately 30% of them seen just once. The specimen comprised cultured CD8+ T cells from PBMCs, sampled from culture after CMV antigen stimulation. Receptors originate from a human donor in good health (CMV status not recorded). Some clones in this sample may be carry-over from other donors' samples. CDR3s include the opening cysteine and the closing phenylalanine or tryptophan. D genes are given only for firm matches. Clone size is given for some rows only: seen once, a few or many times, or a class if the clone is expanded.

size,V,J,D,DNA,CDR3
many,TRBV7-6,TRBJ2-3,NA,TGTGCCAGCAGCTTAGACGGTCCTAGGGATACGCAGTATTTT,CASSLDGPRDTQYF
NA,TRBV28,TRBJ2-1,TRBD1,TGTGCCAGCGACAGGGGAGCGCACAATGAGCAGTTCTTC,CASDRGAHNEQFF
NA,TRBV27,TRBJ2-1,TRBD2,TGTGCCAGCAGTTTATTTCCGGGACTAGCGGTCCATGGGTTCTTC,CASSLFPGLAVHGFF
NA,TRBV20-1,TRBJ2-3,NA,TGCAGTGCCCATCCGGGACTGTACACAGATACGCAGTATTTT,CSAHPGLYTDTQYF
NA,TRBV5-8,TRBJ2-1,TRBD2,TGTGCCACCCCATGGGGGGGGATATACAATGAGCAGTTCTTC,CATPWGGIYNEQFF
NA,TRBV7-3,TRBJ2-3,TRBD2,TGTGCCAGCAGCTTCAGCGGGGTGGCAGATACGCAGTATTTT,CASSFSGVADTQYF
few,TRBV12-5,TRBJ1-2,TRBD1,TGTGCTAGTGGGGGCAGGGGGATTGGCTACACCTTC,CASGGRGIGYTF
NA,TRBV6-1,TRBJ1-6,NA,TGTGCCAGCAGTGATTTATTAAGCTCCTATAATTCACCCCTCCACTTT,CASSDLLSSYNSPLHF
NA,TRBV20-1,TRBJ2-1,TRBD2,TGCAGTGCCCGCACTAGCGGCTCCTACAATGAGCAGTTCTTC,CSARTSGSYNEQFF
NA,TRBV9,TRBJ2-1,NA,TGTGCCAGCAGCGTAGGGGGTGCCTCCCCAGGGAATGAGCAGTTCTTC,CASSVGGASPGNEQFF
NA,TRBV5-1,TRBJ1-2,TRBD1,TGCGCCAGCAGCTTCGCCTTAATGACCGGGACAGGGCTCAACTATGGCTACACCTTC,CASSFALMTGTGLNYGYTF
NA,TRBV9,TRBJ1-2,NA,TGTGCCAGCACCTTAGGGACGGGCCCAGAAGGCTACACCTTC,CASTLGTGPEGYTF
NA,TRBV10-3,TRBJ1-2,NA,TGTGCCATCACCGGCAACGCCTATGGCGGCTACACCTTC,CAITGNAYGGYTF
NA,TRBV2,TRBJ1-4,NA,TGTGCCAGCAGCCATACCCAGGGGATCCCGGAGGAAAAACTGTTTTTT,CASSHTQGIPEEKLFF
few,TRBV25-1,TRBJ1-4,NA,TGTGCCAGCAGTGAATGGGTCGGAGGACAGCTTAATGAAAAACTGTTTTTT,CASSEWVGGQLNEKLFF
NA,TRBV2,TRBJ2-2,NA,TGTGCCAGCAGTGACCCAGGGGATAAAGACACCGGGGAGCTGTTTTTT,CASSDPGDKDTGELFF
few,TRBV7-9,TRBJ2-3,NA,TGTGCCACCTTGTATCGAGGCACAGATACGCAGTATTTT,CATLYRGTDTQYF
NA,TRBV7-2,TRBJ2-5,TRBD2,TGTGCCAGCACCGTTAGCGGGGGGATCCAAGAGACCCAGTACTTC,CASTVSGGIQETQYF
NA,TRBV7-9,TRBJ1-1,NA,TGTGCCAGCCTCTCGCCGCGACACACTGAAGCTTTCTTT,CASLSPRHTEAFF
once,TRBV7-7,TRBJ2-6,TRBD2,TGTGCTAGCAGCCCTCTCGGGGGGTTTGGGGCCAACGTCCTGACTTTC,CASSPLGGFGANVLTF
NA,TRBV5-6,TRBJ2-2,TRBD2,TGTGCCAGCAGCTTGGGGCTAGCGGGGGGACCGAACACCGGGGAGCTGTTTTTT,CASSLGLAGGPNTGELFF
many,TRBV7-8,TRBJ2-6,NA,TGTGCCAGCAGCTTATCGAGGGACTCTGGGGCCAACGTCCTGACTTTC,CASSLSRDSGANVLTF
few,TRBV6-5,TRBJ1-5,NA,TGTGCCTTCCTAGGGGCCCTCAATCAGCCCCAGCATTTT,CAFLGALNQPQHF
NA,TRBV19,TRBJ1-5,TRBD1,TGTGCCAGTAGTGAACAGGGGCACCGGAGTCAGCCCCAGCATTTT,CASSEQGHRSQPQHF
few,TRBV27,TRBJ2-3,TRBD2,TGTGCCAGCAGTTTATGGGTGACTAGCGGGGTGTCAGATACGCAGTATTTT,CASSLWVTSGVSDTQYF
few,TRBV9,TRBJ1-4,NA,TGTGCCAGCAGCGCCGGGCGGATGACTAATGAAAAACTGTTTTTT,CASSAGRMTNEKLFF
NA,TRBV24-1,TRBJ2-1,NA,TGTGCCACCAGTGATTTTAGCAGCTACAATGAGCAGTTCTTC,CATSDFSSYNEQFF
NA,TRBV6-1,TRBJ2-2,TRBD2,TGTGCCAGCAGTAAACTAGCGGGGGTGGACGGGGAGCTGTTTTTT,CASSKLAGVDGELFF
NA,TRBV7-9,TRBJ1-1,NA,TGTGCCAGCAGCTTAGGGACCGAGGAAGCTTTCTTT,CASSLGTEEAFF
NA,TRBV20-1,TRBJ1-2,TRBD1,TGCAGTGCTAGAGATCTCGACAGGGATCCCTATGGCTACACCTTC,CSARDLDRDPYGYTF
NA,TRBV7-6,TRBJ2-5,NA,TGTGCCAGCAGCTTAGCGGGGGCGGGGCCCCTCCCGGGGGAGACCCAGTACTTC,CASSLAGAGPLPGETQYF
few,TRBV11-1,TRBJ2-5,TRBD1,TGTGCCAGCAGTCGCTCCGGGACAGGGGGCGGAGAGACCCAGTACTTC,CASSRSGTGGGETQYF
few,TRBV4-1,TRBJ2-1,TRBD2,TGCGCCAGCAGCCAAGAGGCAGCGGGGGTGTACAATGAGCAGTTCTTC,CASSQEAAGVYNEQFF